This passage covers 27 T cell receptor beta chains from one sample sequenced in a study of vaccination and CD4 T cells after COVID-19. Scientists ran DNA taken from cultured CD4+ T cells through the Oncomine TCR Beta short-read assay for sequencing. TCRdb processed the PCR reads anew with MiXCR; each CDR3 protein has one entry. Among about 25,000 distinct CDR3 sequences listed, about 30% were seen once. For these TCRs, the target antigens are not known. The time point was: late sampling 161 to 241 days after vaccination in a few convalescent patients. Treatment given: approximately nine-day PBMC culture with coronavirus spike peptide pools or control peptides (ViraFEST assay). Sequences were derived from CD4+ T cells from blood, cultured in vitro, sampled about 7 months after SARS-CoV-2 vaccination. The receptor set was obtained from a human donor who had recovered from COVID-19.

This clonotype turned up a few times. J is TRBJ1-6 and V is TRBV6-1; the match to TRBD1 covers 8 bases. This CDR3 has 13 residues. Trimming took 8 bases from V and 4 from J; bases not matched to a gene: 1. The germline V gene has CDR1 MNHNS and CDR2 SASEGT. The CDR3, as DNA: TGTGCCAGCCAGGGGGCTTATAATTCACCCCTCCACTTT. As protein: CASQGAYNSPLHF.

This clonotype was seen a handful of times. This chain joins TRBV7-3 and TRBJ2-1, with 9 bases aligning to TRBD2. The V gene's germline CDR1 is SGHTA and CDR2 FQGTGA. The CDR3 has 15 amino acids. V was clipped by 3 bases and J by 8 bases; unmatched bases: 8. The CDR3 region has the DNA TGTGCCAGCAGCTTCAGTAGCGGGAGTATCGATGAGCAGTTCTTC. It yields the protein CASSFSSGSIDEQFF.

The gene calls are TRBV7-9 and TRBJ2-1; TRBD2 aligns across 14 bases. J was trimmed by 3 bases and V by 5 bases; bases with no gene match: 3. The V gene's germline CDR1 is SEHNR and CDR2 FQNEAQ (reference sequence). CDR3 length: 16 residues. CDR3 sequence: CASSGGLAGVYNEQFF. CDR3 sequence (DNA): TGTGCCAGCAGCGGGGGACTAGCGGGAGTCTACAATGAGCAGTTCTTC. Full variable domain (missing parts from reference TRBV7-9 and TRBJ2-1): DTGVSQNPRHKITKRGQNVTFRCDPISEHNRLYWYRQTLGQGPEFLTYFQNEAQLEKSRLLSDRFSAERPKGSFSTLEIQRTEQGDSAMYLCASSGGLAGVYNEQFFGPGTRLTVL.

This clonotype was seen a handful of times. The V and J genes are TRBV20-1 and TRBJ1-5, with TRBD1 as a possible D gene (6 bases). The germline V and J ends were trimmed by 4 bases and 7 bases, with 11 bases remaining between them. Germline-derived CDR1 and CDR2 are DFQATT and SNEGSKA (reference sequence). This CDR3 region has 12 residues. CDR3 protein: CSAITGSQPQHF. The CDR3 region has the DNA TGCAGTGCTATCACAGGGAGCCAGCCCCAGCATTTT.

In its sample, this clonotype was seen a few times. This chain connects TRBV6-1 to TRBJ2-5; no clear D. Per germline, CDR1 MNHNS and CDR2 SASEGT. V was pared by 6 bases and J by 4 bases, with 18 bases between. This CDR3 contains 15 residues. The CDR3 is CASRRHALLGETQYF. CDR3 DNA: TGTGCCAGCAGGCGACACGCGTTACTGGGAGAGACCCAGTACTTC.

The CDR3 here is CASSDSGRDNEQYF. The CDR3 region has the DNA TGTGCCAGCAGCGATAGCGGGAGGGACAACGAGCAGTACTTC. The chain has TRBV5-4 and TRBJ2-7; 11 nucleotides agree with TRBD2. J lost 5 bases, V lost 4 bases, and 5 bases had no gene match. The CDR3 contains 14 residues. Germline CDR1 is SGHNT and CDR2 is YYREEE (reference sequence).

This clonotype was observed a single time. The chain joins TRBV2 to TRBJ1-5; 10 nucleotides match TRBD1. The length of the CDR3 is 13 residues. Germline CDR1 is SNHLY and CDR2 is FYNNEI. The J segment lost 6 bases and the V segment lost 6 bases, leaving 2 bases of the junction unmatched. The CDR3 nucleotides read TGTGCCAGCAGAGGACAGGGGGTTCAGCCCCAGCATTTT. Protein sequence: CASRGQGVQPQHF.

This clonotype was observed a handful of times. CDR3 DNA sequence: TGCAGTGCTTTCAGCGGGAGGGGTTCAGATACGCAGTATTTT. Translation: CSAFSGRGSDTQYF. This chain joins TRBV20-1 and TRBJ2-3; 10 nucleotides line up with TRBD2. Germline V gene data show CDR1 as DFQATT and CDR2 as SNEGSKA (reference sequence). After removal of 5 bases from V and 4 bases from J, the junction contained 6 bases not matched to a gene. The CDR3 contains 14 residues.

This chain links TRBV6-5 with TRBJ2-7; D not certain. CDR1 and CDR2 (germline): MNHEY, SVGAGI. V was pared by 2 bases and J by 6 bases, with 8 bases between. This CDR3 is built from 12 residues. Here the CDR3 reads CASSYGVAEQYF. CDR3 DNA sequence: TGTGCCAGCAGTTACGGTGTGGCCGAGCAGTACTTC.

This clonotype has a handful of counts. The chain joins TRBV20-1 to TRBJ2-7, with D perhaps TRBD1 or TRBD2 (5 bases each). Germline CDR1 and CDR2: DFQATT and SNEGSKA (reference sequence). The CDR3 loop spans 17 amino acids. Trimming removed 1 base at V and 3 bases at J, with 22 bases between. DNA of the CDR3: TGCAGTGCTAGAGTAAGCGAAGCGACCCGAGGGGTCTACGAGCAGTACTTC. This encodes CSARVSEATRGVYEQYF.

The gene calls are TRBV28 and TRBJ2-7, with unresolved D. The CDR3 has 12 amino acids. CDR1 and CDR2 from the germline V gene are MDHEN and SYDVKM. With 4 bases removed from V and 6 bases from J, the gap between germline ends came to 10 bases. The CDR3, as DNA: TGTGCCAGCAGTTCCCTTAGGGCCGAGCAGTACTTC. Translated: CASSSLRAEQYF.

This clonotype was found once. This chain joins TRBV20-1 and TRBJ2-3, with D perhaps being TRBD1 or TRBD2 (5 bases each). Trimming pared 0 bases from V and 3 bases from J, leaving 13 bases between. This CDR3 spans 15 amino acids. Germline CDR1 and CDR2: DFQATT and SNEGSKA (reference sequence). For the CDR3, the DNA is TGCAGTGCTAGAGATGGGGGAAGGAGTACAGATACGCAGTATTTT. It specifies CSARDGGRSTDTQYF.

The chain employs TRBV20-1 and TRBJ2-4; D ambiguous. Germline V lookup: CDR1 DFQATT, CDR2 SNEGSKA (reference sequence). V was trimmed by 0 bases and J by 0 bases, leaving 6 bases between them. The CDR3 runs to 14 residues. The CDR3 coding sequence is TGCAGTGCTAGAGACAGGTTAGCCAAAAACATTCAGTACTTC. Translated, it gives CSARDRLAKNIQYF.

The chain combines TRBV20-1 with TRBJ2-7; D might be TRBD1 (6 bases). CDR3 length: 14 residues. Germline values: CDR1 DFQATT, CDR2 SNEGSKA (reference sequence). Trimming cost V 7 bases and J 0 bases, with 16 bases left between them. The CDR3 reads CSGTQGPVSYEQYF. In DNA form, the CDR3 reads TGCAGTGGGACACAGGGTCCAGTCTCCTACGAGCAGTACTTC.

This clonotype was found a few times. The J gene is TRBJ2-3, the V gene TRBV27; 9 bases are shared with TRBD1. The germline V gene has CDR1 MNHEY and CDR2 SMNVEV (reference sequence). This CDR3 spans 14 amino acids. Trimming removed 4 bases from V and 7 bases from J; junction bases left unmatched: 6. The DNA for the CDR3 is TGTGCCAGCAGTTCCCGGGACAGGGTGAATACGCAGTATTTT. Protein: CASSSRDRVNTQYF.

The V and J genes are TRBV28 and TRBJ2-1, with 8 bases matching TRBD1. Germline CDR1 and CDR2: MDHEN and SYDVKM. V shed 5 bases, J shed 2 bases, and the junction held 11 bases outside the gene matches. CDR3 size: 17 residues. CDR3 nucleotide sequence: TGTGCCAGCAGTGCCTCCGGGACAGGTCGCACCTACAATGAGCAGTTCTTC. Protein sequence: CASSASGTGRTYNEQFF.

The CDR3 region is CSARHPWSSGRETQYF. Here the CDR3 DNA reads TGCAGTGCTAGACACCCTTGGAGTAGCGGTAGGGAGACCCAGTACTTC. The rearrangement links TRBV20-1 to TRBJ2-5; a weak D match, TRBD2 (6 bases). The CDR3 totals 16 residues. Trimming removed 2 bases at V and 5 bases at J, with 21 bases between. Germline assignment: CDR1 DFQATT and CDR2 SNEGSKA (reference sequence).

The sample holds a few counts of this clonotype. The chain carries TRBV27 and TRBJ1-2; a weak D match, TRBD1 (6 bases). The germline V and J ends were trimmed by 5 bases and 4 bases, with 17 bases remaining between them. The CDR3 runs to 15 residues. Germline CDR1 reads MNHEY; CDR2 reads SMNVEV (reference sequence). CDR3 sequence (DNA): TGTGCCAGCAGTCCCCGGACAGTGACTCGCTATGGCTACACCTTC. It is translated as CASSPRTVTRYGYTF.

This clonotype has just a few counts. This chain connects TRBV2 to TRBJ2-7; 11 bases agree with TRBD2. Germline-derived CDR1 and CDR2 are SNHLY and FYNNEI. CDR3 length: 14 residues. The J segment lost 7 bases and the V segment lost 7 bases, leaving 9 bases of the junction unmatched. DNA of the CDR3: TGTGCCAGCATTGAGACTAGCGGGATGGGTGAGCAGTACTTC. Translating gives CASIETSGMGEQYF.

The chain employs TRBV20-1 and TRBJ2-1; 13 bases fit TRBD2. Per the germline V gene, CDR1 is DFQATT and CDR2 is SNEGSKA (reference sequence). The length of the CDR3 is 15 residues. DNA for the CDR3: TGCACCACGCTGGGCTGGACTAGCGGGAGAGATGAGCAGTTCTTC. Its protein product is CTTLGWTSGRDEQFF.

V usage is TRBV9 and J usage is TRBJ2-3, with D maybe TRBD2 (6 bases). This CDR3 comprises 14 residues. V was shortened by 3 bases and J by 3 bases, with 11 bases between the two germline ends. CDR1 is SGDLS, CDR2 YYNGEE, per germline. The CDR3 bases are TGTGCCAGCAGCGACGGGGGTGATACAGATACGCAGTATTTT. This translates into CASSDGGDTDTQYF.

The V and J genes are TRBV6-1 and TRBJ2-3, with D hard to call. Looked up from germline, CDR1 is MNHNS and CDR2 is SASEGT. Deletions cut 7 bases from V and 4 bases from J, with 6 bases between. CDR3 length equals 11 residues. The CDR3 loop is CASTASDTQYF. CDR3 DNA sequence: TGTGCCAGCACGGCATCAGATACGCAGTATTTT.

This clonotype showed up just a few times. The CDR3: CASSLARRGGYSPLHF. The CDR3 bases are TGTGCCAGCAGCTTAGCGAGGCGGGGCGGGTATTCACCCCTCCACTTT. The chain is built from TRBV7-6 and TRBJ1-6; a possible D gene is TRBD1 (5 bases). This CDR3 is built from 16 residues. Per the germline V gene, CDR1 is SGHVS and CDR2 is FNYEAQ. V lost 0 bases to trimming and J lost 8 bases, with 14 bases between them.

The gene calls are TRBV20-1 and TRBJ2-1; D not resolved. V was pared by 1 base and J by 5 bases, with 9 bases between. The CDR3 spans 13 residues. Germline V gene sequence: CDR1 DFQATT, CDR2 SNEGSKA (reference sequence). DNA of the CDR3: TGCAGTGCTAGAGGACTGAACCACAATGAGCAGTTCTTC. Translating it yields CSARGLNHNEQFF.

The J gene is TRBJ2-1, the V gene TRBV18; no clear D. The V end was cut by 5 bases, the J end by 9 bases, with 11 bases between. The CDR3 extends over 12 amino acids. The germline V gene has CDR1 KGHSH and CDR2 LQKENI. CDR3 loop: CASSGDRVEQFF. For the CDR3, the DNA is TGTGCCAGCTCAGGGGATCGCGTTGAGCAGTTCTTC.

The chain links TRBV19 to TRBJ1-5; TRBD1 agrees at 8 bases. Germline values: CDR1 LNHDA, CDR2 SQIVND (reference sequence). The CDR3 runs 17 residues. The V and J ends lost 0 bases and 0 bases, in that order; junction bases with no gene match: 4. The CDR3 here is CASSIEGTGSSNQPQHF. DNA for the CDR3: TGTGCCAGTAGTATAGAGGGGACAGGCTCTAGCAATCAGCCCCAGCATTTT.

The chain joins TRBV7-6 to TRBJ1-6, with no clear D. V lost 5 bases, J lost 4 bases, and 9 bases lay in between. The germline V gene encodes CDR1 SGHVS and CDR2 FNYEAQ. CDR3 length: 14 amino acids. CDR3 protein: CASSVGVYNSPLHF. The CDR3 nucleotides are TGTGCCAGCAGCGTGGGAGTTTATAATTCACCCCTCCACTTT.